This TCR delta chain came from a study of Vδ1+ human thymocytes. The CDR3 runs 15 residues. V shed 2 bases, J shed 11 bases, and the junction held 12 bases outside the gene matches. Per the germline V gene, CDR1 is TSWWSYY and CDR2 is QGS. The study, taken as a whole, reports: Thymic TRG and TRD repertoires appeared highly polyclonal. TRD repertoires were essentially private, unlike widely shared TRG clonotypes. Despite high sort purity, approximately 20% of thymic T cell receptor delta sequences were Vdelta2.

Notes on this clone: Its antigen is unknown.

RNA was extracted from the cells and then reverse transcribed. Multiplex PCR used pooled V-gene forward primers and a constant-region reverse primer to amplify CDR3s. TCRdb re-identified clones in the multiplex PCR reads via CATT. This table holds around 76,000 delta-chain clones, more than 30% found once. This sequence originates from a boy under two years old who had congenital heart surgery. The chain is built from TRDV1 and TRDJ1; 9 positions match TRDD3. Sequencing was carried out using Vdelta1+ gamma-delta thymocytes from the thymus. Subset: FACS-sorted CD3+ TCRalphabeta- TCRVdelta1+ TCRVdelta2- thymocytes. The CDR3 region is CALGEALRGYARLIF. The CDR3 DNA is TGTGCTCTTGGGGAAGCCCTACGGGGATACGCGAGGCTCATCTTT.